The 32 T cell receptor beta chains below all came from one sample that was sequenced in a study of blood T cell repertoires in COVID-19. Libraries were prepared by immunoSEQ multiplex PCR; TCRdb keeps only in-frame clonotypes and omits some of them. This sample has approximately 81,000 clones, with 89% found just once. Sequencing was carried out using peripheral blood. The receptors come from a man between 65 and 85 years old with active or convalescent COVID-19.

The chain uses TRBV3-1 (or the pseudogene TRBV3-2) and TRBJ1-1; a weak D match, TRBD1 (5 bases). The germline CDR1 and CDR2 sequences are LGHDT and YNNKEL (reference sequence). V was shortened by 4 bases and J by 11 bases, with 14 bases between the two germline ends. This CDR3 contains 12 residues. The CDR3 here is CASSLEKGLAFF. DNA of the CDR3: TGTGCCAGCAGCCTCGAGAAGGGGCTGGCTTTCTTT.

In nucleotides, the CDR3 is TGTGCCAGCACCCAAAGGCGGCAGAACACTGAAGCTTTCTTT. Amino acids: CASTQRRQNTEAFF. The rearrangement joins TRBV6-5 to TRBJ1-1, with D uncertain. Germline lookup yields CDR1 MNHEY and CDR2 SVGAGI. V shed 7 bases and J shed 1 base, with 13 bases lying between them. There are 14 residues in the CDR3.

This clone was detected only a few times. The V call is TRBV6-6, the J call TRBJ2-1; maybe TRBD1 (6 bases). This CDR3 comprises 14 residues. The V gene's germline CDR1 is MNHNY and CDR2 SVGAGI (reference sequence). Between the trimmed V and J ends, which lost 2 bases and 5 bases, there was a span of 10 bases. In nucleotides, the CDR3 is TGTGCCAGCAGTTACCCGCCAGGGGACAATGAGCAGTTCTTC. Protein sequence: CASSYPPGDNEQFF.

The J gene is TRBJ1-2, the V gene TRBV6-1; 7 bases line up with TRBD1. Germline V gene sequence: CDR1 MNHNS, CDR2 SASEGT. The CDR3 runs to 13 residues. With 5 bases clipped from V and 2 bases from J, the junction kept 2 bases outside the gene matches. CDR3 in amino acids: CASSPGQNYGYTF. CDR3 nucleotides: TGTGCCAGCAGTCCGGGACAGAACTATGGCTACACCTTC.

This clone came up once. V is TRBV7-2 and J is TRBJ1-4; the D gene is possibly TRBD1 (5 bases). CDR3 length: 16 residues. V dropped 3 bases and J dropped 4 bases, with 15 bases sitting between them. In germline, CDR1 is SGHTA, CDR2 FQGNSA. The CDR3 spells CASSFLGQAGNEKLFF. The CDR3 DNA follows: TGTGCCAGCAGCTTCTTGGGGCAGGCCGGTAATGAAAAACTGTTTTTT.

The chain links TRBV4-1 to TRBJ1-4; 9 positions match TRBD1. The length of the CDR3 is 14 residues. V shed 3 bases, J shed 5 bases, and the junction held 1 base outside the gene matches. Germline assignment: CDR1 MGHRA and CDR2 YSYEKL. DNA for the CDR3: TGCGCCAGCAGCCAGGGGACAGGGAATGAAAAACTGTTTTTT. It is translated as CASSQGTGNEKLFF.

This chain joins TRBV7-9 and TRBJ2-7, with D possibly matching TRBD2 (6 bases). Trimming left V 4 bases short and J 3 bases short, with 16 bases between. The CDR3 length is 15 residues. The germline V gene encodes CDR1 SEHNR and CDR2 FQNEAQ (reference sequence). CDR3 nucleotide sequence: TGTGCCAGCAGCTCTACTGGAGGGCGGAGCTACGAGCAGTACTTC. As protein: CASSSTGGRSYEQYF.

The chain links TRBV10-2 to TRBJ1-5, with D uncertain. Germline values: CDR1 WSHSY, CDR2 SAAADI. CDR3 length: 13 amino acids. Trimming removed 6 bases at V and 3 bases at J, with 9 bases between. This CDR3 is CASRPSYNQPQHF. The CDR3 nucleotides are TGCGCCAGCAGGCCAAGCTACAATCAGCCCCAGCATTTT.

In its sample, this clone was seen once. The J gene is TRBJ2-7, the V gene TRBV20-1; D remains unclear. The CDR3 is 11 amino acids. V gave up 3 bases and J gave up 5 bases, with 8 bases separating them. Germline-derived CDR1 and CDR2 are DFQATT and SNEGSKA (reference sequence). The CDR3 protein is CSASPKHEQYF. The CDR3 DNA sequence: TGCAGTGCTAGCCCAAAGCACGAGCAGTACTTC.

CDR3 region: CASSPMVLAEINNEQFF. DNA of the CDR3: TGTGCCAGCAGCCCCATGGTCCTAGCGGAGATCAACAATGAGCAGTTCTTC. This chain joins TRBV4-2 and TRBJ2-1, with 7 bases that match TRBD2. The CDR3 length is 17 residues. Germline-derived CDR1 and CDR2 are LGHNA and YNFKEQ. The ends lost 4 bases at V and 5 bases at J; junction bases unmatched: 14.

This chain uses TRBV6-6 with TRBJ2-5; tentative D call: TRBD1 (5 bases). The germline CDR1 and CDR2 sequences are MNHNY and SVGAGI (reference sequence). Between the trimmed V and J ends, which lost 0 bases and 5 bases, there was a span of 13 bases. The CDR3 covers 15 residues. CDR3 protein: CASSYSAGRMETQYF. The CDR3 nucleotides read TGTGCCAGCAGTTACTCAGCAGGGCGGATGGAGACCCAGTACTTC.

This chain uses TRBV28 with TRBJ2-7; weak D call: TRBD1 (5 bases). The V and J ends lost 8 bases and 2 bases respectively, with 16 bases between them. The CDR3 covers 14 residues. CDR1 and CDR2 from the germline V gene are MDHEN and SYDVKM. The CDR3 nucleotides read TGTGCCAGCTTCCCTTCGGGCAGGGCCTACGAGCAGTACTTC. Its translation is CASFPSGRAYEQYF. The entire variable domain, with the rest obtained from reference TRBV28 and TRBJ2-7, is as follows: DVKVTQSSRYLVKRTGEKVFLECVQDMDHENMFWYRQDPGLGLRLIYFSYDVKMKEKGDIPEGYSVSREKKERFSLILESASTNQTSMYLCASFPSGRAYEQYFGPGTRLTVT.

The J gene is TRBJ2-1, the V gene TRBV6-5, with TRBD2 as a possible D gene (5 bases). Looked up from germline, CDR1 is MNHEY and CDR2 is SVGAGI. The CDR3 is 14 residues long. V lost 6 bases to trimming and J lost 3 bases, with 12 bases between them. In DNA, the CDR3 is TGTGCCAGCAGGGTAGGGAGCCTCTACAATGAGCAGTTCTTC. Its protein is CASRVGSLYNEQFF.

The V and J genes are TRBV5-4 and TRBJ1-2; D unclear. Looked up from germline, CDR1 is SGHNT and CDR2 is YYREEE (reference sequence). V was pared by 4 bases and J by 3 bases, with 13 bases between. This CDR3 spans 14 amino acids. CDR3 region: CASSPGRDYYGYTF. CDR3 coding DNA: TGTGCCAGCAGCCCCGGCCGGGATTACTATGGCTACACCTTC.

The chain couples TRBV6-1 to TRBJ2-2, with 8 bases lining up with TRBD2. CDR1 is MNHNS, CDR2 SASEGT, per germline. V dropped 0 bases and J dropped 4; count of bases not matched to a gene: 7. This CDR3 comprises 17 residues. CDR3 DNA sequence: TGTGCCAGCAGTGAAGCATTACTAGCGGCTGTCACCGGGGAGCTGTTTTTT. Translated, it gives CASSEALLAAVTGELFF.

The CDR3 sequence is CASSLSRASSYEQYF. CDR3 nucleotides: TGTGCCAGCAGCTTAAGCAGGGCCAGCTCCTACGAGCAGTACTTC. The rearrangement links TRBV7-2 to TRBJ2-7; possibly TRBD1 for D (5 bases). Germline-derived CDR1 and CDR2 are SGHTA and FQGNSA. The CDR3 contains 15 residues. Trimming took 2 bases from V and 0 from J, leaving 11 bases between them.

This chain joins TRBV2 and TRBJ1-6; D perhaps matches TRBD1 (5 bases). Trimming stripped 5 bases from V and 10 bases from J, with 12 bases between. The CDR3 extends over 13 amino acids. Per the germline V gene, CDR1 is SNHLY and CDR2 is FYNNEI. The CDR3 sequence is CASSPWGESPLHF. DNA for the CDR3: TGTGCCAGCAGTCCCTGGGGGGAATCACCCCTCCACTTT.

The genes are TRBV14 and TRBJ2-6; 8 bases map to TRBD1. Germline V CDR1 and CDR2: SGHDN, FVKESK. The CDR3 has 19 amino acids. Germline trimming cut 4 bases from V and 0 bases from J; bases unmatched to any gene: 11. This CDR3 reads CASSLSFGQGFSGANVLTF. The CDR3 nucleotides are TGTGCCAGCAGCCTCTCTTTCGGACAGGGCTTCTCTGGGGCCAACGTCCTGACTTTC.

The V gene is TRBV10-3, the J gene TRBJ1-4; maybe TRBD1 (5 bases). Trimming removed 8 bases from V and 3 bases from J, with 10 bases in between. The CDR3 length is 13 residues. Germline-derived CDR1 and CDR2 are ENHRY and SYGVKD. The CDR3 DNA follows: TGTGCCATCGGGACTGCGGCTAATGAAAAACTGTTTTTT. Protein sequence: CAIGTAANEKLFF.

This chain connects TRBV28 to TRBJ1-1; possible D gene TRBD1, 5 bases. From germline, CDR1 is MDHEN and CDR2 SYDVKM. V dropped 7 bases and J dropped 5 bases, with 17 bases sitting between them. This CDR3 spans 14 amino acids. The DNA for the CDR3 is TGTGCCAGCATCGGGGGATGGTTAGGGACTGAAGCTTTCTTT. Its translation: CASIGGWLGTEAFF.

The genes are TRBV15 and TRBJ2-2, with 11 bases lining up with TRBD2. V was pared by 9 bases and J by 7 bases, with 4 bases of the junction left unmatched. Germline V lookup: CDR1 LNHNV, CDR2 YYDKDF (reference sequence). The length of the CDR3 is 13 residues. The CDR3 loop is CATTSGVGGELFF. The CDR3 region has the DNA TGTGCCACGACTAGCGGGGTTGGCGGGGAGCTGTTTTTT.

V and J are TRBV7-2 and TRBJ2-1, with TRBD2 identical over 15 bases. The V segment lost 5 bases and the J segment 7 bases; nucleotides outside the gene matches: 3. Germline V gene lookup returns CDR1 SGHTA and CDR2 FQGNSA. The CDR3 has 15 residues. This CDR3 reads CASSPGTSGGNEQFF. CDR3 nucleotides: TGTGCCAGCAGCCCCGGGACTAGCGGGGGGAATGAGCAGTTCTTC.

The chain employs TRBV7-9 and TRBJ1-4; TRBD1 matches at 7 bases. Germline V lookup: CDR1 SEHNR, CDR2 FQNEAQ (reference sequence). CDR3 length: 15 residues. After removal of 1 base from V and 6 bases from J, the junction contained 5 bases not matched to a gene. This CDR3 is CASSLGQGGDEKLFF. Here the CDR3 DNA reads TGTGCCAGCAGCTTAGGACAGGGCGGTGATGAAAAACTGTTTTTT.

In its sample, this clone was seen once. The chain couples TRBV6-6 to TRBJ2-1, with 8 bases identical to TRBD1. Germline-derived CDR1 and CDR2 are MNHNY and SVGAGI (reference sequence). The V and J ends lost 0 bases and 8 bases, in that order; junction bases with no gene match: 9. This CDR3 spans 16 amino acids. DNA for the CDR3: TGTGCCAGCAGTTACTCGAAACAGGGGGTGGTGGATGAGCAGTTCTTC. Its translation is CASSYSKQGVVDEQFF.

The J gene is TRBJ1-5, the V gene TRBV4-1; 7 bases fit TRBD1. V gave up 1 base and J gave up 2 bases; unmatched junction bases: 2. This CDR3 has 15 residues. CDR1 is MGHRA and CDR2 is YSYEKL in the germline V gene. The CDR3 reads CASSQAGTGNQPQHF. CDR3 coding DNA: TGCGCCAGCAGCCAAGCGGGGACAGGCAATCAGCCCCAGCATTTT.

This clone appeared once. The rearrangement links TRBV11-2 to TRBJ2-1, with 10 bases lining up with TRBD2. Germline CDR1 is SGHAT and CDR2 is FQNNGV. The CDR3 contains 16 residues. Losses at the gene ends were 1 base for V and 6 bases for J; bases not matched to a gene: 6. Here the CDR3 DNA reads TGTGCCAGCAGCTTAGTGAGGCTAGCGGGGGCCAATGAGCAGTTCTTC. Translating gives CASSLVRLAGANEQFF. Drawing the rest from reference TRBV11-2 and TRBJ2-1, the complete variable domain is EAGVAQSPRYKIIEKRQSVAFWCNPISGHATLYWYQQILGQGPKLLIQFQNNGVVDDSQLPKDRFSAERLKGVDSTLKIQPAKLEDSAVYLCASSLVRLAGANEQFFGPGTRLTVL.

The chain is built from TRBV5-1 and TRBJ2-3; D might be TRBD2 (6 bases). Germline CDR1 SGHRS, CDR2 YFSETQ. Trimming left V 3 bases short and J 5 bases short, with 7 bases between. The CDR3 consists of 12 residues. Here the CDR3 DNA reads TGCGCCAGCAGCTGGGGGGTAGATACGCAGTATTTT. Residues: CASSWGVDTQYF.

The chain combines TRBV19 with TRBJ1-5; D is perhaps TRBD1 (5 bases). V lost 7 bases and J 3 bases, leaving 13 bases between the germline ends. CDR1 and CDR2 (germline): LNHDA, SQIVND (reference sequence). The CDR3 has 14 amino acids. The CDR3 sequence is CASNGGMDNQPQHF. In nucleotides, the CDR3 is TGTGCCAGTAACGGGGGGATGGACAATCAGCCCCAGCATTTT.

The CDR3 DNA reads as TGTGCCAGCTCTCCGGCGGGGAGCACAGATACGCAGTATTTT. It yields the protein CASSPAGSTDTQYF. J is TRBJ2-3 and V is TRBV18; D perhaps matches TRBD2 (6 bases). CDR3 length equals 14 residues. Germline CDR1 KGHSH, CDR2 LQKENI. V lost 6 bases and J 0 bases, leaving 10 bases between the germline ends.

The CDR3 bases are TGCGCCAGCAGTCATCGACAGGGACTAGCCAAAAACATTCAGTACTTC. Translation: CASSHRQGLAKNIQYF. The chain joins TRBV23-1 to TRBJ2-4; perhaps TRBD1 as D (7 bases). TRBV23-1 is noted as an ORF with a role that remains uncertain. The V end lost 3 bases, the J end lost 0 bases, and 12 bases lay between the germline ends. The CDR3 length is 16 residues.

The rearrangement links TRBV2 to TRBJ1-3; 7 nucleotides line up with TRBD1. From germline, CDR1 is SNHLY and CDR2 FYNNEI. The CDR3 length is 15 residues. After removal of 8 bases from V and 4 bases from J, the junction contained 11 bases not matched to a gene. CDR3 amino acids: CASGTGVGSGNTIYF. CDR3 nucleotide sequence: TGTGCCAGCGGAACAGGGGTGGGATCGGGAAACACCATATATTTT.

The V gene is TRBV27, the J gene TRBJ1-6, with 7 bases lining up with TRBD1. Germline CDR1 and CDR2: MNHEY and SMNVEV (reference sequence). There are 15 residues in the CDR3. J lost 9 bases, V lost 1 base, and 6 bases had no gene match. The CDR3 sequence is CASSLFGTEGSPLHF. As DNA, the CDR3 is TGTGCCAGCAGTTTATTCGGGACAGAGGGTTCACCCCTCCACTTT.